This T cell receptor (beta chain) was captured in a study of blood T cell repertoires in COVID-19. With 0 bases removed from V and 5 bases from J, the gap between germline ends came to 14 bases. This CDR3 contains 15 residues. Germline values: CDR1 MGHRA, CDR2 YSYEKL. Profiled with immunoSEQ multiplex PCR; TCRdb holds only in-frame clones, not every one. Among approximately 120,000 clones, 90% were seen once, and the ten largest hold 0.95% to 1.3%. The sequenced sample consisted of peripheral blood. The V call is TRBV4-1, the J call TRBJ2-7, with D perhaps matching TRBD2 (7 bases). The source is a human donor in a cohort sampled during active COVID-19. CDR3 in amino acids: CASSQDSRGANEQYF. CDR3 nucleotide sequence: TGCGCCAGCAGCCAAGATAGCCGGGGGGCGAACGAGCAGTACTTC.